Here is one T cell receptor (beta chain) with its context. Its target is unknown. The data derive from a study of graft-versus-host responses after intestinal transplantation. Study findings and constraints: Analysis identified GvH clones in recipient marrow, with some appearing first in ileum or blood.

Clones were read by immunoSEQ multiplex PCR, and TCRdb kept only the in-frame ones, dropping some. The data hold some 110,000 clones, with 85% to 95% observed a single time. Germline V gene lookup returns CDR1 MNHEY and CDR2 SMNVEV (reference sequence). This CDR3 comprises 16 residues. V lost 4 bases and J lost 4; bases outside the gene matches: 9. This sequence was found in a human donor who was the organ donor for an intestinal transplant. Sequencing was performed on unstimulated CD4+ T cells sorted from spleen or lymph node cells, taken before transplant. V is TRBV27 and J is TRBJ2-3, with 9 bases identical to TRBD1. The CDR3 DNA sequence: TGTGCCAGCAGTTCCGACAGGGGGAGGGTTGCAGATACGCAGTATTTT. It translates to CASSSDRGRVADTQYF.